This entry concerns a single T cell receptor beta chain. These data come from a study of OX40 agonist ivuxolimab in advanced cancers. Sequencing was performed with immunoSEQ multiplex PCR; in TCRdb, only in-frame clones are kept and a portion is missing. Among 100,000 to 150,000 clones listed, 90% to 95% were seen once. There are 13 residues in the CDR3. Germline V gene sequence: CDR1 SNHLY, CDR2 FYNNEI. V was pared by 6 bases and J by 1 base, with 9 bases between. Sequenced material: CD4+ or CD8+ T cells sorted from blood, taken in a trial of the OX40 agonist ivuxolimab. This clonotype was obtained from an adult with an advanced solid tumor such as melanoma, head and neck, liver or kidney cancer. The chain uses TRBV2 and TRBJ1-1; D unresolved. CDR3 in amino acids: CASRTQTNTEAFF. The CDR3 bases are TGTGCCAGCAGGACCCAAACGAACACTGAAGCTTTCTTT. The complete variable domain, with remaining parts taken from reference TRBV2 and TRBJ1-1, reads EPEVTQTPSHQVTQMGQEVILRCVPISNHLYFYWYRQILGQKVEFLVSFYNNEISEKSEIFDDQFSVERPDGSNFTLKIRSTKLEDSAMYFCASRTQTNTEAFFGQGTRLTVV.